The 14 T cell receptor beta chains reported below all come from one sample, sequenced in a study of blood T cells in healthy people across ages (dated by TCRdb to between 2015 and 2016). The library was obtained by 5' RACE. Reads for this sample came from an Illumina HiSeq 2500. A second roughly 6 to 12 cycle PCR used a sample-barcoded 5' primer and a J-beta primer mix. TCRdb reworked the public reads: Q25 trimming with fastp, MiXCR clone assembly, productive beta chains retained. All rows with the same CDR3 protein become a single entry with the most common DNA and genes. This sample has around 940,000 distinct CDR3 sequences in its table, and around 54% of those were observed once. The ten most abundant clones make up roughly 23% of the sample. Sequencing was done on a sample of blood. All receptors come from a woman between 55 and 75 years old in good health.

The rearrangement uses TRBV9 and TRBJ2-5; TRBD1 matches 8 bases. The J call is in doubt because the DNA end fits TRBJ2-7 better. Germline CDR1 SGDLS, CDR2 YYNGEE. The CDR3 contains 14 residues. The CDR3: CASSVGTGIYEQYF. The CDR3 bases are TGTGCCAGCAGCGTTGGGACAGGAATCTACGAGCAGTACTTC.

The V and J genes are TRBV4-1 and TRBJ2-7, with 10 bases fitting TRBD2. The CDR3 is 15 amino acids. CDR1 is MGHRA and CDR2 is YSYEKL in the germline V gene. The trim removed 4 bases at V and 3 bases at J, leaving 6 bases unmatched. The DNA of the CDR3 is TGCGCCAGCAGCCGCGGACTAGCGGCTTACTACGAGCAGTACTTC. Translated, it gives CASSRGLAAYYEQYF.

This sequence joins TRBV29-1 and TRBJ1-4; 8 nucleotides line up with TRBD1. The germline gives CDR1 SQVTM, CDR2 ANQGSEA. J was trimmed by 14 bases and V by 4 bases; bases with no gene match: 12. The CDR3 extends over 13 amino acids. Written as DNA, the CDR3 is TGCAGCGTTGCTCGGGGGCAGGGGGCGCGCCTGTTTTTT. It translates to CSVARGQGARLFF. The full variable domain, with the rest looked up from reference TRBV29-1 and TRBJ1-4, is SAVISQKPSRDICQRGTSLTIQCQVDSQVTMMFWYRQQPGQSLTLIATANQGSEATYESGFVIDKFPISRPNLTFSTLTVSNMSPEDSSIYLCSVARGQGARLFFGSGTQLSVL.

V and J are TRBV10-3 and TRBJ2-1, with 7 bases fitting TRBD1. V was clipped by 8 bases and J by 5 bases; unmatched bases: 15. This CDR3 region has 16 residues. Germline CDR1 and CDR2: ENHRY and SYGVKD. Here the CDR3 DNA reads TGTGCCATCGGGCCCGCACCCCAGGGGGAGAACAATGAGCAGTTCTTC. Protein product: CAIGPAPQGENNEQFF.

In DNA form, the CDR3 reads TGTGCCATCAGCCAGGACAGGGCTGGGGCCAACGTCCTGACTTTC. Amino acids: CAISQDRAGANVLTF. The chain joins TRBV10-3 to TRBJ2-6; TRBD1 agrees at 8 bases. This CDR3 contains 15 residues. Germline V lookup: CDR1 ENHRY, CDR2 SYGVKD. V was clipped by 6 bases and J by 2 bases; unmatched bases: 3.

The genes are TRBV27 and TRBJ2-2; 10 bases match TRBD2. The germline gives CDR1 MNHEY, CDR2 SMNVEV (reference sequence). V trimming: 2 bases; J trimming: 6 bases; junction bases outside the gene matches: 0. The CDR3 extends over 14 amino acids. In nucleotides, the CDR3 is TGTGCCAGCAGTTTACTAGCGGGAGCCGGGGAGCTGTTTTTT. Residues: CASSLLAGAGELFF.

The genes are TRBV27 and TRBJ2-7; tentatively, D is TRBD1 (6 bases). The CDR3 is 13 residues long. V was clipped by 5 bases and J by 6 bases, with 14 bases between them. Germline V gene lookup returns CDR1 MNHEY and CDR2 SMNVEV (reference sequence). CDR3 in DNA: TGTGCCAGCAGTGTGTCTCAGGGGAGCGAGCAGTACTTC. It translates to CASSVSQGSEQYF.

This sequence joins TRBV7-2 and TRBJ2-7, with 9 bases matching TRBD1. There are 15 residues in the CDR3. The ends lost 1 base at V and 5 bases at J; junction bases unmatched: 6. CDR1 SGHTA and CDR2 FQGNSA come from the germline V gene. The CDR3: CASSLDRGRNNEQYF. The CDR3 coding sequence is TGTGCCAGCAGCTTAGACAGGGGGCGGAATAACGAGCAGTACTTC. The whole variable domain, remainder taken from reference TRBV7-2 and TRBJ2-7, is GAGVSQSPSNKVTEKGKDVELRCDPISGHTALYWYRQSLGQGLEFLIYFQGNSAPDKSGLPSDRFSAERTGGSVSTLTIQRTQQEDSAVYLCASSLDRGRNNEQYFGPGTRLTVT.

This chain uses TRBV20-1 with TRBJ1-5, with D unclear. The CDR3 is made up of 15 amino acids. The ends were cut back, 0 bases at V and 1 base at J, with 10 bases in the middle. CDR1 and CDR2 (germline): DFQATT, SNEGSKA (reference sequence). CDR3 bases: TGCAGTGCTAGAGAAGCCCGGGGAAGCAATCAGCCCCAGCATTTT. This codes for CSAREARGSNQPQHF.

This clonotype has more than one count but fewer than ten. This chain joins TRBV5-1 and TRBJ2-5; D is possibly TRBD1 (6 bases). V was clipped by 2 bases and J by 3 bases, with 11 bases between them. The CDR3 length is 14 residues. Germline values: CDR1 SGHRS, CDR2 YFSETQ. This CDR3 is CASSLPDREETQYF. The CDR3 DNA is TGCGCCAGCAGCTTACCGGACAGAGAAGAGACCCAGTACTTC.

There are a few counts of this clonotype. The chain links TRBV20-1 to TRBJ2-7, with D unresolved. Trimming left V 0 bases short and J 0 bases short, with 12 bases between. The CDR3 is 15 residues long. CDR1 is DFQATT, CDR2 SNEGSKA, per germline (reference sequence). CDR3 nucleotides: TGCAGTGCTAGAGATCTACGAGCCACCTCCTACGAGCAGTACTTC. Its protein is CSARDLRATSYEQYF.

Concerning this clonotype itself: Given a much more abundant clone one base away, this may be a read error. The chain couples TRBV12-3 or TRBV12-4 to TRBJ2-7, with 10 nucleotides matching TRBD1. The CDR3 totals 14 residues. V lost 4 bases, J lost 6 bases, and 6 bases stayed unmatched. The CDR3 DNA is TGTGCCAGCAGTTCCAGACAGGGGGCCTGCGAGCAGTACTTC. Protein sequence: CASSSRQGACEQYF.

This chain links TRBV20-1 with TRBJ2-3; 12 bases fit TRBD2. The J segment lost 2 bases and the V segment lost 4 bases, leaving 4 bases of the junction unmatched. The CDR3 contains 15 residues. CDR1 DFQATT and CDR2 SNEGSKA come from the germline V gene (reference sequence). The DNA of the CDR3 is TGCAGTGCTATCCTAGCGGGAGGGATCACAGATACGCAGTATTTT. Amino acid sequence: CSAILAGGITDTQYF.

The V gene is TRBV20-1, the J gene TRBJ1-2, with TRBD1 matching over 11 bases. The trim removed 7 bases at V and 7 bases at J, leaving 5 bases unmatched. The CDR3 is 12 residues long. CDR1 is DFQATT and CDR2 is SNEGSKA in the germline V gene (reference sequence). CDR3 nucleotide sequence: TGCAGTGGCCCGGACAGGGGGCTTGGCTACACCTTC. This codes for CSGPDRGLGYTF.